Here is one T cell receptor (beta chain) with its context. Its antigen is not known. This entry is derived from a study of vaccination effects on CD4 cells after COVID-19. About the research overall: Post-vaccine draws lagged the second dose by a median of 72 days.

TCRdb's table, derived via immunoSEQ multiplex PCR, lists solely in-frame clones and lacks some. The sample contains around 16,000 clones, around 70% of which appear only once. The ViraFEST assay expanded antigen-specific CD4+ T cells with viral peptide pools before sequencing. It was after roughly 11 days of culture that CD4+ T cells were isolated. Each person got two doses of an mRNA SARS-CoV-2 vaccine, BNT162b2 or mRNA-1273. Half-medium changes using IL-2 medium occurred on days 3 and 7. The CDR3 runs to 16 residues. J gave up 5 bases and V 4 bases, and 9 bases lay outside the gene matches. Germline-derived CDR1 and CDR2 are SGHTS and YDEGEE.

V usage is TRBV5-8 and J usage is TRBJ2-5; 12 nucleotides line up with TRBD2. The starting material was CD4+ T cells from PBMCs cultured with SARS-CoV-2 spike peptides, obtained after COVID-19 vaccination. The source of this sequence is a human donor who received a COVID-19 vaccine. The CDR3 bases are TGTGCCAGCAGCCCTCTGACTAGCGGGGGTAGGGAGACCCAGTACTTC. It specifies CASSPLTSGGRETQYF.